This record covers a single T cell receptor beta chain. Its target antigen remains unknown. Per-base quality was not reported, and no clone a single base away is much larger than it. In light of the paper, this sample's time point label describes: about 28 days (+/-7) after the second vaccine dose. AZD1222 recipients with second doses at about 4 weeks or about 12 weeks were pooled, because spike-specific TCR depth and breadth did not differ between schedules. Samples from vaccinated people were obtained from the UK trials COV001 and COV002, which included a single-blind randomized controlled phase 2/3 trial of AZD1222 (ChAdOx1 nCoV-19) in healthy adults. For TCRbeta chain sequencing, PBMC samples from trial participants were taken at day 0 and at day 28 after the second dose. The CDR3 regions of human TCRbeta chains were analyzed by immunosequencing. Under the source paper's analysis protocol: TCRs in the repertoires were matched against a reference library of SARS-CoV-2-specific TCRs that had been generated with the MIRA antigen-specificity platform. Breadth was defined as the fraction of unique TCRs that were SARS-CoV-2-associated. Depth was defined as the fraction of total T cells that were SARS-CoV-2-associated. Using the MIRA data, each spike-specific TCR was mapped to the spike region that the TCR reacts to and placed in a CD4 or CD8 class. Log10-transformed breadth and depth values were compared by one-way ANOVA with Sidak's multiple comparisons tests. TCRdb retrieved this table from immuneACCESS and kept in-frame rearrangements only. Not all clones are present; in checked studies, unresolved V genes account for under half, and no reason is known for the remainder. V and J calls and clone size are given by that table; D and trimming were obtained from the DNA. This sample holds around 180,000 clones; 85% to 90% were observed only once. Together, the top ten hold roughly 27% of the sample.

The source of the sample is a study of T cell responses to AZD1222 COVID-19 vaccine (dated by TCRdb to the early 2020s). With respect to the entire study: A total of 233 trial participants underwent TCR sequencing, of whom 200 to 220 received two doses of AZD1222 and some 25 received two doses of the MenACWY control vaccine. Trial participants were enrolled by age into 18-55, 56-69 and 70-plus year subgroups, with around 150, 28 and 57 TCR-sequenced participants respectively. What the study reported, not specific to this receptor: Reportedly, almost half of the unique spike-specific TCRs recognized epitopes lying outside the regions that are mutated in the B.1.351 and B.1.1.7 variants. Participants were mostly white British and included more females than males, and it was suggested by the authors that clonal diversity may have been underestimated. Because no day 14 peak-response samples were available, the repertoires could be characterized only after the peak T cell response. CD4 TCRs associated with the vaccine covered the entire spike protein, and the dominant responses were in regions 160-218 and 743-854. After two AZD1222 doses, both the breadth and the depth of spike-specific TCRs were significantly higher than at day 0 and than in MenACWY recipients. Conclusions about previously exposed vaccinees are limited because only a handful of AZD1222 recipients were SARS-CoV-2 seropositive at baseline. In the small 56-69-year group, the increase in depth fell short of significance, most likely because of low power.

The cysteine opens and the phenylalanine closes a CDR3 of 13 amino acids. Only the CDR3 DNA is retained, 39 bases long and in frame from the first base. Based on the germline V gene, the CDR1 and CDR2 sequences are MNHEY and SVGEGT. V is cut by 6 bases and J by 5 bases, and the space between the germline ends is 10 bases. The chain couples TRBV6-2 or TRBV6-3 to TRBJ2-2; the D gene lacks a confident call. The receptor was isolated from an adult who received the AZD1222 COVID-19 vaccine. The source material was peripheral blood, sampled 28 days after the second AZD1222 dose. The encoded CDR3 is CASSHGRTGELFF. The sequenced DNA: TGTGCCAGCAGCCACGGACGTACCGGGGAGCTGTTTTTT.